This entry concerns a single TCR beta chain. Its cognate antigen is unknown. This entry is derived from a study of CD8+CD57+ T cells in acquired aplastic anemia. For the study at large: Recorded DNA amounts for sorted CD4+ and CD8+ cells had an average of 3.2 ug. Healthy-donor CD4+ cells averaged approximately 9.8 million reads. General study points: Approximately 30 CD8+ CDR3 sequences were shared between patients and controls.

Genomic DNA served as template for TCR beta VDJ and CDR3 profiling. One entry per CDR3 protein, called by TCRdb with MiXCR from the reads. The repertoire has about 70,000 distinct CDR3 sequences, around half of them found once; the top ten carry about 9%. The germline CDR1 and CDR2 sequences are SGHTA and FQGNSA. V was pared by 5 bases and J by 4 bases, with 3 bases of the junction left unmatched. This CDR3 spans 14 amino acids. This rearrangement joins TRBV7-2 to TRBJ1-2; 11 nucleotides align to TRBD1. Sequenced sample: sorted CD4+, CD8+, or CD8+CD57+ T cells (not recorded which) from PBMCs. The source of this sequence is a human donor in good health, serving as a control. CDR3 residues: CASSPGTGGYGYTF. The CDR3 bases are TGTGCCAGCAGCCCGGGGACAGGGGGCTATGGCTACACCTTC.